This T cell receptor beta chain originates from a study of blood T cells in healthy people across ages. Study at large: T cells yielded about one barcoded beta molecule per two cells through template switching. Findings of the study overall: Estimated diversity, derived from one million T cells, was regarded as an underestimate. Older individuals had lower TCR beta diversity per million T cells (the decline was roughly linear). In long-lived donors, naive CD4+ cell counts and diversity exceeded those of aged donors.

Germline loops: CDR1 DFQATT, CDR2 SNEGSKA (reference sequence). The CDR3 loop spans 14 amino acids. Notes on this clonotype: Its cognate antigen is unknown. The junction does not match germline at one end; this may be a read error.

The authors ran a second PCR of about 6 to 11 cycles using a sample-barcoded 5' primer and a J-beta primer mix. TCRdb called the 5' RACE reads again in MiXCR, with one record for every CDR3 protein. The sample shows roughly 1,300,000 distinct CDR3 sequences, almost 60% of them seen only once. The chain uses TRBV20-1 and TRBJ2-7; D may correspond to TRBD1 or TRBD2 (6 bases each). The TCR sequence derives from a man younger than 35 in good health. The material sequenced was blood. Written as DNA, the CDR3 is TGCAGCGCTAACCCTAGGGGGGCCCCCTACGAGCAGTACTTC. Protein product: CSANPRGAPYEQYF.